This is a list of T cell receptor beta chains from one sample in a study of vaccination and CD4 T cells after COVID-19. Their antigen targets remain unknown. TCRdb independently ran MiXCR on the PCR reads; one entry per CDR3 protein. The sample has several thousand distinct CDR3 sequences, about 70% seen once; the top ten hold about 40%. Sequences were obtained from CD4+ T cells from blood, cultured in vitro. The source is a human donor who had recovered from COVID-19. Each CDR3 is given with its conserved first and last residue. Fields, in order: CDR3 length, clone size, V gene, CDR3 protein. Where a row states a size, it is once, few, many or the class of an expanded clone; other rows omit it.

length: 13
size: NA
V: TRBV7-3
CDR3: CASSLRGEAEAFF

length: 15
size: NA
V: TRBV2
CDR3: CASSDGGVNNQPQHF

length: 13
size: NA
V: TRBV6-5
CDR3: CASSYSSDSPLHF

length: 15
size: few
V: TRBV18
CDR3: CASSPDRGGNQPQHF

length: 14
size: few
V: TRBV12-3/TRBV12-4
CDR3: CASGTSGGTDTQYF

length: 15
size: NA
V: TRBV11-2
CDR3: CASSLATGGNSPLHF

length: 14
size: NA
V: TRBV6-1
CDR3: CASSEDRAGQPQHF

length: 16
size: NA
V: TRBV2
CDR3: CASSEPLLANTGELFF

length: 14
size: NA
V: TRBV11-2
CDR3: CASSLGQGNYGYTF

length: 12
size: NA
V: TRBV5-1
CDR3: CASSLDFYGYTF

length: 14
size: NA
V: TRBV18
CDR3: CASSPGAGGETQYF

length: 19
size: few
V: TRBV27
CDR3: CASSRVLGTLKPLPSPLHF